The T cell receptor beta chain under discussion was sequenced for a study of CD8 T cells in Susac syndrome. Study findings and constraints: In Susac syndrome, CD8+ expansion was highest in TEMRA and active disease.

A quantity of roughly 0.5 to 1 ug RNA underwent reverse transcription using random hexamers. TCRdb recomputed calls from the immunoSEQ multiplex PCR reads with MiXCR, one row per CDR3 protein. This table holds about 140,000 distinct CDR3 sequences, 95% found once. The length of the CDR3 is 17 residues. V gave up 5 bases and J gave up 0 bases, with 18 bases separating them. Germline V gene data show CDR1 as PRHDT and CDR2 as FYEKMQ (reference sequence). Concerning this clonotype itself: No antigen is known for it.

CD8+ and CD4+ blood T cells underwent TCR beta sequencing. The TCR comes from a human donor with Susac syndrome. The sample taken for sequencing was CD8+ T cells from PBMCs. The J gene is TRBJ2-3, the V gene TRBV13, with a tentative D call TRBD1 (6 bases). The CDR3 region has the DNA TGTGCCAGCAGCGTGGGGACACACCTCACTAGCACAGATACGCAGTATTTT. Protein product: CASSVGTHLTSTDTQYF.